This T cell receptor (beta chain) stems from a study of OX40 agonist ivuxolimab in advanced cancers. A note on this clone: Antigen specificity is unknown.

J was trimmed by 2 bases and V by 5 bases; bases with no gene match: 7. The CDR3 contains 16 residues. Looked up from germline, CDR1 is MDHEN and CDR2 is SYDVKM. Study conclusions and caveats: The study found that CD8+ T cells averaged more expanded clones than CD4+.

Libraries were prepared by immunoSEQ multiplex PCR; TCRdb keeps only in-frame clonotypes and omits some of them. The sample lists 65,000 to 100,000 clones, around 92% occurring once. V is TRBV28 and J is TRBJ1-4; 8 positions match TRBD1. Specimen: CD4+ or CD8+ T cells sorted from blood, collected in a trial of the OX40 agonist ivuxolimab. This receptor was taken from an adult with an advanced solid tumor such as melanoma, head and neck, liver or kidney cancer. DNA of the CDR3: TGTGCCAGCAGTACCCCCGGACAGGGCACTAATGAAAAACTGTTTTTT. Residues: CASSTPGQGTNEKLFF.